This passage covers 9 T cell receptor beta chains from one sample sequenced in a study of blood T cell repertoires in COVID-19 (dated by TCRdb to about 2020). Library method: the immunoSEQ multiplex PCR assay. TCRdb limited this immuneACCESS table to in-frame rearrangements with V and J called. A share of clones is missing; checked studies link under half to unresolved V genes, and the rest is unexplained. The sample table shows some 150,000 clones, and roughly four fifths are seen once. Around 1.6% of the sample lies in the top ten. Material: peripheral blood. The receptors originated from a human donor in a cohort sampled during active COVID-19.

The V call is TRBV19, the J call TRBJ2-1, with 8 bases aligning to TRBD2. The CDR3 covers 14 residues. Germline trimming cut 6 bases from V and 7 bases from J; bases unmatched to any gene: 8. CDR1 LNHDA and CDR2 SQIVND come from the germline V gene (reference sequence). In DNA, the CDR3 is TGTGCCAGTAGGCCCGGGACTAGACATAATGAGCAGTTCTTC. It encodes CASRPGTRHNEQFF.

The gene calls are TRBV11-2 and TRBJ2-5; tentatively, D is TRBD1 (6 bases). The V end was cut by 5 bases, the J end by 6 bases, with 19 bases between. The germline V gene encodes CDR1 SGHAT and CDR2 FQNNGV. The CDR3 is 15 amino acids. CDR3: CASSPGTNPIQTQYF. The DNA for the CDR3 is TGTGCCAGCAGCCCCGGGACAAACCCTATCCAGACCCAGTACTTC.

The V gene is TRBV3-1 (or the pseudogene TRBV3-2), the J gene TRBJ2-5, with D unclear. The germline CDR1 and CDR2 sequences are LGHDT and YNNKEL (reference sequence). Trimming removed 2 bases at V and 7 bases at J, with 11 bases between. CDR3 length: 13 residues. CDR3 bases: TGTGCCAGCAGCCAACTGCAGGTTGGGACCCAGTACTTC. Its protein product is CASSQLQVGTQYF.

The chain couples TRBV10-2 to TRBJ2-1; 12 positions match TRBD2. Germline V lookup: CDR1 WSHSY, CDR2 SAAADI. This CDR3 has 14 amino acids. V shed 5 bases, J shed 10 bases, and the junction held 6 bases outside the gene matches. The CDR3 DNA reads TGCGCCAGCAGTACTAGCGGGAGGCTTGAGGAGCAGTTCTTC. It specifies CASSTSGRLEEQFF.

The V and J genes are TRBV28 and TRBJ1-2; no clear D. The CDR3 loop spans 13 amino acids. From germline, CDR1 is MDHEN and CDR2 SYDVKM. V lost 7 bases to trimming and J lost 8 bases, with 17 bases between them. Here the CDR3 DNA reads TGTGCCAGCATCTATCGTCGGGGTGGCGGCTACACCTTC. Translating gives CASIYRRGGGYTF.

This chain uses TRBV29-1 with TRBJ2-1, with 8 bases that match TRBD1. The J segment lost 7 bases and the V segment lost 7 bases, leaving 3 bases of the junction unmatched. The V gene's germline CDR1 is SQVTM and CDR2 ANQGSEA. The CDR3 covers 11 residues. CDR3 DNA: TGCAGCGCAAGGACAGGGAATGAGCAGTTCTTC. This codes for CSARTGNEQFF.

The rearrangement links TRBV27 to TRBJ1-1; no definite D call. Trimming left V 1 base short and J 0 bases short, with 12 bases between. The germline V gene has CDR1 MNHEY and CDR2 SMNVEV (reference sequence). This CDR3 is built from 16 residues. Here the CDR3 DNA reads TGTGCCAGCAGTTTATATAAGCGGGCCGTGAACACTGAAGCTTTCTTT. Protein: CASSLYKRAVNTEAFF.

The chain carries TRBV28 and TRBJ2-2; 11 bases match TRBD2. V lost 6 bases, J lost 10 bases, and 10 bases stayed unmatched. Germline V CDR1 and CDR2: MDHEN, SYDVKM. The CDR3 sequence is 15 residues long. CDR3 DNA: TGTGCCAGCAGCCAACTACTAGCGGGAGTGGAGGAGCTGTTTTTT. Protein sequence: CASSQLLAGVEELFF.

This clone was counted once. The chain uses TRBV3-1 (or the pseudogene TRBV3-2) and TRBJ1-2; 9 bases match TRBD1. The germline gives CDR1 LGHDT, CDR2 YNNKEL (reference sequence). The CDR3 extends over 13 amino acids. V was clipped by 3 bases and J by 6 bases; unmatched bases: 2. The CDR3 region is CASSQGQGHGYTF. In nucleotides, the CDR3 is TGTGCCAGCAGCCAGGGACAGGGACATGGCTACACCTTC.